Presented here are 10 T cell receptor beta chains from one specimen sequenced in a study of T cells in Graves' hyperthyroidism and ophthalmopathy. Researchers took RNA transcripts and amplified the TCR beta CDR3 regions from them. First-round RT-PCR targeting the TCR CDR3 was performed with the HTBI primer set. TCRdb ran MiXCR on the multiplex PCR reads and lists one entry per CDR3 protein. The data show a few hundred thousand distinct CDR3 sequences, over 15% seen once. The sequenced material came from blood. The receptors originated from a woman in her late teens or twenties with Graves' hyperthyroidism.

The V gene is TRBV29-1, the J gene TRBJ2-7; D uncertain. The CDR3 runs 15 residues. V lost 0 bases to trimming and J lost 0 bases, with 12 bases between them. Germline CDR1 SQVTM, CDR2 ANQGSEA. CDR3 sequence: CSVEDPAEPSYEQYF. Here the CDR3 DNA reads TGCAGCGTTGAAGACCCGGCAGAACCCTCCTACGAGCAGTACTTC.

This clonotype came up many times. This rearrangement joins TRBV20-1 to TRBJ2-3; TRBD2 matches at 16 bases. The germline CDR1 and CDR2 sequences are DFQATT and SNEGSKA (reference sequence). The CDR3 runs 17 residues. The V gene end was trimmed by 5 bases and the J gene end by 4 bases; junction bases not matched to a gene: 9. CDR3 sequence: CSADTGTSGGAADTQYF. CDR3 DNA sequence: TGCAGTGCTGATACCGGGACTAGCGGGGGGGCGGCAGATACGCAGTATTTT.

The sample holds many counts of this clonotype. A junction end diverges from the germline sequence, so it may reflect a read error. The rearrangement links TRBV25-1 to TRBJ1-2; a weak D match, TRBD1 (6 bases). The germline V gene encodes CDR1 MGHDK and CDR2 SYGVNS. The CDR3 is 12 amino acids. The CDR3 DNA follows: TGTGCCAGCAGTGGGGAGGGACAAGCTCCTTTCTTC. Its protein product is CASSGEGQAPFF.

This clonotype occurred many times. The chain is built from TRBV7-9 and TRBJ2-7; a possible D gene is TRBD2 (5 bases). The CDR3 covers 15 residues. Trimming shortened V by 2 bases and J by 2 bases, and 13 bases separated the two germline ends. Germline CDR1 is SEHNR and CDR2 is FQNEAQ (reference sequence). CDR3 in amino acids: CASSLPPGRTYEQYF. Here the CDR3 DNA reads TGTGCCAGCAGCTTACCGCCTGGGAGAACCTACGAGCAGTACTTC.

The sample holds a few counts of this clonotype. A read error may explain this, as a much larger clone is one base away. The chain joins TRBV6-9 to TRBJ2-5; D gene ambiguous. Germline V gene sequence: CDR1 MNHGY, CDR2 SVAAGI. This CDR3 is 12 amino acids long. The CDR3 DNA sequence: TGTGCCAGCAGTTATCCTCAAGGGACCCAGTACTTC. Translation gives CASSYPQGTQYF.

At least ten counts were recorded for this clonotype. J is TRBJ1-1 and V is TRBV27, with TRBD1 identical over 7 bases. The CDR3 loop spans 14 amino acids. CDR1 MNHEY and CDR2 SMNVEV come from the germline V gene (reference sequence). Losses at the gene ends were 3 bases for V and 4 bases for J; bases not matched to a gene: 5. The DNA for the CDR3 is TGTGCCAGCAGTTTGGGCAGGGGGACCACTGAAGCTTTCTTT. This encodes CASSLGRGTTEAFF.

This clonotype was detected many times. This rearrangement joins TRBV7-3 to TRBJ2-2; 8 nucleotides line up with TRBD1. The germline CDR1 and CDR2 sequences are SGHTA and FQGTGA. CDR3 length: 16 residues. The V and J ends lost 1 base and 4 bases, in that order; junction bases with no gene match: 5. CDR3 protein: CASSLRGGTGTGELFF. In DNA form, the CDR3 reads TGTGCCAGCAGCTTAAGAGGGGGGACAGGCACCGGGGAGCTGTTTTTT.

The chain recombines TRBV11-2 with TRBJ2-2; a weak D match, TRBD2 (7 bases). CDR3 size: 16 residues. V lost 1 base to trimming and J lost 7 bases, with 16 bases between them. Germline V gene lookup returns CDR1 SGHAT and CDR2 FQNNGV. The CDR3 nucleotides read TGTGCCAGCAGCTTAGTGGGGGGGCTAGCTGGCGGGGAGCTGTTTTTT. This codes for CASSLVGGLAGGELFF.

This clonotype was picked up a small number of times. This rearrangement joins TRBV5-6 to TRBJ1-1; D ambiguous. Germline CDR1 and CDR2: SGHDT and YYEEEE. The CDR3 spans 16 residues. V dropped 3 bases and J dropped 0 bases, with 15 bases sitting between them. CDR3: CASSSNLLTLNTEAFF. In DNA form, the CDR3 reads TGTGCCAGCAGCTCAAACTTGCTTACACTGAACACTGAAGCTTTCTTT.

This clonotype was observed many times. This chain joins TRBV6-1 and TRBJ2-7; D is unresolved. CDR1 is MNHNS and CDR2 is SASEGT in the germline V gene. V lost 5 bases and J 0 bases, leaving 14 bases between the germline ends. The CDR3 is made up of 15 amino acids. Here the CDR3 DNA reads TGTGCCAGCAGTAAATCCGGACGAAGCTCCTACGAGCAGTACTTC. It translates to CASSKSGRSSYEQYF.